This TCR beta chain stems from a study of cytomegalovirus exposure and HLA in healthy donors. V trimming: 2 bases; J trimming: 2 bases; junction bases outside the gene matches: 1. The CDR3 has 13 residues. Germline CDR1 SGHNT, CDR2 YYREEE (reference sequence). The PCR was carried out with 60 Vbeta primers and 13 Jbeta primers. Data came from immunoSEQ multiplex PCR; TCRdb stores just in-frame clones and leaves some out. The sample contains about 140,000 clones, roughly four fifths of which appear only once. This sequence was found in a middle-aged woman in good health and CMV-seronegative. Sequenced material: PBMCs. V usage is TRBV5-4 and J usage is TRBJ2-7, with 7 bases identical to TRBD1. Here the CDR3 DNA reads TGTGCCAGCAGCTTTGACAGGGCCTACGAGCAGTACTTC. It codes for CASSFDRAYEQYF.